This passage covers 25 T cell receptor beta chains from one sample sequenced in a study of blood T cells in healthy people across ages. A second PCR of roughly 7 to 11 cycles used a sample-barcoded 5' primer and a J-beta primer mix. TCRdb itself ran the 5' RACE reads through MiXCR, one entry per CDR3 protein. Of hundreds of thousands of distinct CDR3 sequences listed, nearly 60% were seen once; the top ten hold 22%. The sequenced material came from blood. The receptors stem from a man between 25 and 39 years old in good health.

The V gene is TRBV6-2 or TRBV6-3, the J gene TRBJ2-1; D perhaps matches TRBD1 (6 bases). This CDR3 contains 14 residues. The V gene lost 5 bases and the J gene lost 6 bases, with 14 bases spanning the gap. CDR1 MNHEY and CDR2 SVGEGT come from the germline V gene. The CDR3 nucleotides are TGTGCCAGCAGTACAAACAGGGCGCGCAATGAGCAGTTCTTC. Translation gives CASSTNRARNEQFF.

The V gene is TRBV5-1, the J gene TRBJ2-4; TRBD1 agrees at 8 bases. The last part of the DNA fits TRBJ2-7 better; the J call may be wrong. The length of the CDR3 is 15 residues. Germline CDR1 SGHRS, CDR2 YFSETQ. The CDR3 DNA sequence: TGCGCCAGCCGAAATCCGGGACAGGAGGTCTACGAGCAGTACTTC. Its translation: CASRNPGQEVYEQYF.

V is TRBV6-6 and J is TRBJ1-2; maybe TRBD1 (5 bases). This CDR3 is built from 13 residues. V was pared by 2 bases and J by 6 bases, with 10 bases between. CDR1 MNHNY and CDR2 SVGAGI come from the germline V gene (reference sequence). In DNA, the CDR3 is TGTGCCAGCAGTTACAGGGACGGGCATGGCTACACCTTC. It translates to CASSYRDGHGYTF.

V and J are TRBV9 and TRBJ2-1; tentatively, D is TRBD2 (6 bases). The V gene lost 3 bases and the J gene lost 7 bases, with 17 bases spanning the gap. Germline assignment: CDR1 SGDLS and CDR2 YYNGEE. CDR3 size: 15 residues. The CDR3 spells CASSAGGLSVNEQFF. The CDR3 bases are TGTGCCAGCAGCGCAGGCGGACTAAGCGTAAATGAGCAGTTCTTC. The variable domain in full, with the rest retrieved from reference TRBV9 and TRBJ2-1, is DSGVTQTPKHLITATGQRVTLRCSPRSGDLSVYWYQQSLDQGLQFLIQYYNGEERAKGNILERFSAQQFPDLHSELNLSSLELGDSALYFCASSAGGLSVNEQFFGPGTRLTVL.

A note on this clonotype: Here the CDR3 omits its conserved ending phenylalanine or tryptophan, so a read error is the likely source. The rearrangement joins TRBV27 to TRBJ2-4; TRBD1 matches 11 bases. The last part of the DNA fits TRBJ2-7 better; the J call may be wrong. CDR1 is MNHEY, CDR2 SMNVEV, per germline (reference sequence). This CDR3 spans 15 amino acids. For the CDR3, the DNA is TGTGCCTGCAGCGAGGACAGGGGGCTTGTCTACGAGCAGTACATC. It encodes CACSEDRGLVYEQYI.

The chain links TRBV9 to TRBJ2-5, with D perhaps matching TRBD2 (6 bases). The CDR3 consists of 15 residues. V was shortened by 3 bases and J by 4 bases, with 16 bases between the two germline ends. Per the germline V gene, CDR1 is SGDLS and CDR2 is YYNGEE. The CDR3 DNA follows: TGTGCCAGCAGCGCGGGGACTGGAGCTGGAGAGACCCAGTACTTC. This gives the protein CASSAGTGAGETQYF.

The CDR3 DNA reads as TGCAGTGCTAGAGTGGTTACTGGGGCCAACGTCCTGACTTTC. It is translated as CSARVVTGANVLTF. The genes are TRBV20-1 and TRBJ2-6, with no clear D. The CDR3 is 14 residues long. Germline-derived CDR1 and CDR2 are DFQATT and SNEGSKA (reference sequence). V was trimmed by 1 base and J by 2 bases, leaving 6 bases between them.

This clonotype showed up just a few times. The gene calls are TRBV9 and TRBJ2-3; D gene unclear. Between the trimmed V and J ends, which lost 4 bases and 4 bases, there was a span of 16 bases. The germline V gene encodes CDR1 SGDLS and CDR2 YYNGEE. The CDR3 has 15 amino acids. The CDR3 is CASSPYYLESDTQYF. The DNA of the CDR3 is TGTGCCAGCAGCCCATACTACCTTGAATCAGATACGCAGTATTTT.

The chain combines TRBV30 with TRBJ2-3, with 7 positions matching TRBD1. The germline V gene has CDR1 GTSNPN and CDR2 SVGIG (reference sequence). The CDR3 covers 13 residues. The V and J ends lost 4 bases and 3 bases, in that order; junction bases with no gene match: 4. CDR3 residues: CAWTGDRTDTQYF. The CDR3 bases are TGTGCCTGGACCGGGGACAGAACAGATACGCAGTATTTT.

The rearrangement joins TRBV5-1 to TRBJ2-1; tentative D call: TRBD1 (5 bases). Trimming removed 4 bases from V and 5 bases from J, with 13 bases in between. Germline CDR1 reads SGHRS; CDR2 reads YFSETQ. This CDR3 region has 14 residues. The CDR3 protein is CASSPAQGHNEQFF. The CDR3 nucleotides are TGCGCCAGCAGCCCTGCCCAGGGCCACAATGAGCAGTTCTTC. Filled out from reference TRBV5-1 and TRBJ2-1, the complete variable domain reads KAGVTQTPRYLIKTRGQQVTLSCSPISGHRSVSWYQQTPGQGLQFLFEYFSETQRNKGNFPGRFSGRQFSNSRSEMNVSTLELGDSALYLCASSPAQGHNEQFFGPGTRLTVL.

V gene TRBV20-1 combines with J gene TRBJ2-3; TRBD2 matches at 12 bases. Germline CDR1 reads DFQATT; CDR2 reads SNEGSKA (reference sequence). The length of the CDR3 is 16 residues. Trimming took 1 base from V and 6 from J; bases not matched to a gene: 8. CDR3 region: CSARGSLAGGSDTQYF. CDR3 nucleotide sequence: TGCAGTGCTAGAGGGTCTCTAGCGGGAGGGTCGGATACGCAGTATTTT.

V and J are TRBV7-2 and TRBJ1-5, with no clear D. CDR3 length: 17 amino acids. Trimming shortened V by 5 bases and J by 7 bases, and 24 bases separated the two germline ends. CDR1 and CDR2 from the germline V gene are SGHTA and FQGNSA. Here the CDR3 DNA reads TGTGCCAGCAGCCTCCAGGTAGGGAGTACATTGAAACAGCCCCAGCATTTT. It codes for CASSLQVGSTLKQPQHF.

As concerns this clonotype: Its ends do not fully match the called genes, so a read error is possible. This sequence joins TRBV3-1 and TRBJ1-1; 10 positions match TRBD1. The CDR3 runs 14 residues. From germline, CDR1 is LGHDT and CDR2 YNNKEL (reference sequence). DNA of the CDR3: TGTGCCACCAGCCAGGGACAGGGGAGGACTGAAGCTTTCTTT. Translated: CATSQGQGRTEAFF. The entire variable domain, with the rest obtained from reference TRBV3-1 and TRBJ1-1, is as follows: DTAVSQTPKYLVTQMGNDKSIKCEQNLGHDTMYWYKQDSKKFLKIMFSYNNKELIINETVPNRFSPKSPDKAHLNLHINSLELGDSAVYFCATSQGQGRTEAFFGQGTRLTVV.

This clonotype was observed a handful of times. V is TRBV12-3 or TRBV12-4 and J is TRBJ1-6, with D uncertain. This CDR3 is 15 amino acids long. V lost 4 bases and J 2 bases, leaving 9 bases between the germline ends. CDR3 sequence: CASSYIGTYNSPLHF. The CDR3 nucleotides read TGTGCCAGCAGTTATATCGGCACCTATAATTCACCCCTCCACTTT.

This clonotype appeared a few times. CDR3: CASSLAPGTDLETQYF. As DNA, the CDR3 is TGTGCCAGCAGCTTAGCGCCCGGGACAGATTTAGAGACCCAGTACTTC. This chain connects TRBV7-2 to TRBJ2-5; 7 bases line up with TRBD1. CDR3 length: 16 amino acids. Trimming cost V 0 bases and J 4 bases; bases outside gene matches: 8. The germline gives CDR1 SGHTA, CDR2 FQGNSA.

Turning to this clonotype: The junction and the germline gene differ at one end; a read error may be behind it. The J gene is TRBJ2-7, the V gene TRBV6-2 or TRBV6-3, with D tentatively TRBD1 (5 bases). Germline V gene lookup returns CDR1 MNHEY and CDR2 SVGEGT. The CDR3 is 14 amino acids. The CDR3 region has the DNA TGTGCCAACAGTCGACCGACAGCCTACTACGAGCAGTACTTC. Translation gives CANSRPTAYYEQYF.

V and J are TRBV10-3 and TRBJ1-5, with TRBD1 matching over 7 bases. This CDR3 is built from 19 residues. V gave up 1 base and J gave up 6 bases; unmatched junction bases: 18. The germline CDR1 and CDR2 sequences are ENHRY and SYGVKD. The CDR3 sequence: CAISELSNGRQGWGQPQHF. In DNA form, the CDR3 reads TGTGCCATCAGTGAGTTGTCTAATGGAAGACAGGGATGGGGTCAGCCCCAGCATTTT.

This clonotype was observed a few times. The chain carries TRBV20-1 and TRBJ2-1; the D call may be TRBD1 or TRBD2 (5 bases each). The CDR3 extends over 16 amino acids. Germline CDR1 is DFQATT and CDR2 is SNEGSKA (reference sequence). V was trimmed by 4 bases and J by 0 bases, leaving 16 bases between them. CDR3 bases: TGCAGTGCTATCGGGACCGATCTGAGCTCCTACAATGAGCAGTTCTTC. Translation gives CSAIGTDLSSYNEQFF.

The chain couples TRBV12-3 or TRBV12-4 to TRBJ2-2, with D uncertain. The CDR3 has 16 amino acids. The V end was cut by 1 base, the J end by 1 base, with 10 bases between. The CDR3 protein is CASSLDRQENTGELFF. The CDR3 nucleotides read TGTGCCAGCAGTTTAGATCGGCAGGAGAACACCGGGGAGCTGTTTTTT.

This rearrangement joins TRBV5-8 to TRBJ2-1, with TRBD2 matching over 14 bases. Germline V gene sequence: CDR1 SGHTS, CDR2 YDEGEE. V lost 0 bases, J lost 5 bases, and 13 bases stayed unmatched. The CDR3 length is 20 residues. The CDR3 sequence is CASSLVRTSGRRSTDNEQFF. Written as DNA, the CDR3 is TGTGCCAGCAGCTTGGTGAGGACTAGCGGGAGGAGGTCGACCGACAATGAGCAGTTCTTC.

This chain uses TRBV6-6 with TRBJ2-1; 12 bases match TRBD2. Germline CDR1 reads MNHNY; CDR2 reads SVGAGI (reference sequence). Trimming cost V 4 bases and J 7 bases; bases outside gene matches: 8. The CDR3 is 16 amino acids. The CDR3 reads CASSSPGLAGSNEQFF. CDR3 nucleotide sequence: TGTGCCAGCAGTTCCCCGGGACTAGCGGGTTCGAATGAGCAGTTCTTC.

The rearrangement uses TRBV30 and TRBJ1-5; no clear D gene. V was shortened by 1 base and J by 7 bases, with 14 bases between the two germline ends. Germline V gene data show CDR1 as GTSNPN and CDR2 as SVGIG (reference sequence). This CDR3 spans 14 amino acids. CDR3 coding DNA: TGTGCCTGGAGTGGAGGAGTGTGGACCCAGCCCCAGCATTTT. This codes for CAWSGGVWTQPQHF.

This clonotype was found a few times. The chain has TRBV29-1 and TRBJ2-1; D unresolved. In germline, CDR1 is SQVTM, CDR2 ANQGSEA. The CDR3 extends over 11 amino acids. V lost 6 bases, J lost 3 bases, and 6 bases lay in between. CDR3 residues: CSVGGYNEQFF. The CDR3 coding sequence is TGCAGCGTCGGCGGCTACAATGAGCAGTTCTTC.

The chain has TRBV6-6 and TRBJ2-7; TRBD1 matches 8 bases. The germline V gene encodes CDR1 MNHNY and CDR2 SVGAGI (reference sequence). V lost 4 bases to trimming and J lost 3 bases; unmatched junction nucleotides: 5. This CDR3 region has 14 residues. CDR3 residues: CASSSRDRLYEQYF. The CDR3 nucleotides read TGTGCCAGCAGTTCTAGGGACAGGCTCTACGAGCAGTACTTC.

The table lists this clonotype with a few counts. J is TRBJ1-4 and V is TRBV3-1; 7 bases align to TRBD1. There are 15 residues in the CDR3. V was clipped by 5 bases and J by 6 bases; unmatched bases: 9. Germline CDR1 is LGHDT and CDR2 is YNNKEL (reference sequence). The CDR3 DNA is TGTGCCAGCAGCGATGTCCGGGACAGCGATGAAAAACTGTTTTTT. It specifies CASSDVRDSDEKLFF.